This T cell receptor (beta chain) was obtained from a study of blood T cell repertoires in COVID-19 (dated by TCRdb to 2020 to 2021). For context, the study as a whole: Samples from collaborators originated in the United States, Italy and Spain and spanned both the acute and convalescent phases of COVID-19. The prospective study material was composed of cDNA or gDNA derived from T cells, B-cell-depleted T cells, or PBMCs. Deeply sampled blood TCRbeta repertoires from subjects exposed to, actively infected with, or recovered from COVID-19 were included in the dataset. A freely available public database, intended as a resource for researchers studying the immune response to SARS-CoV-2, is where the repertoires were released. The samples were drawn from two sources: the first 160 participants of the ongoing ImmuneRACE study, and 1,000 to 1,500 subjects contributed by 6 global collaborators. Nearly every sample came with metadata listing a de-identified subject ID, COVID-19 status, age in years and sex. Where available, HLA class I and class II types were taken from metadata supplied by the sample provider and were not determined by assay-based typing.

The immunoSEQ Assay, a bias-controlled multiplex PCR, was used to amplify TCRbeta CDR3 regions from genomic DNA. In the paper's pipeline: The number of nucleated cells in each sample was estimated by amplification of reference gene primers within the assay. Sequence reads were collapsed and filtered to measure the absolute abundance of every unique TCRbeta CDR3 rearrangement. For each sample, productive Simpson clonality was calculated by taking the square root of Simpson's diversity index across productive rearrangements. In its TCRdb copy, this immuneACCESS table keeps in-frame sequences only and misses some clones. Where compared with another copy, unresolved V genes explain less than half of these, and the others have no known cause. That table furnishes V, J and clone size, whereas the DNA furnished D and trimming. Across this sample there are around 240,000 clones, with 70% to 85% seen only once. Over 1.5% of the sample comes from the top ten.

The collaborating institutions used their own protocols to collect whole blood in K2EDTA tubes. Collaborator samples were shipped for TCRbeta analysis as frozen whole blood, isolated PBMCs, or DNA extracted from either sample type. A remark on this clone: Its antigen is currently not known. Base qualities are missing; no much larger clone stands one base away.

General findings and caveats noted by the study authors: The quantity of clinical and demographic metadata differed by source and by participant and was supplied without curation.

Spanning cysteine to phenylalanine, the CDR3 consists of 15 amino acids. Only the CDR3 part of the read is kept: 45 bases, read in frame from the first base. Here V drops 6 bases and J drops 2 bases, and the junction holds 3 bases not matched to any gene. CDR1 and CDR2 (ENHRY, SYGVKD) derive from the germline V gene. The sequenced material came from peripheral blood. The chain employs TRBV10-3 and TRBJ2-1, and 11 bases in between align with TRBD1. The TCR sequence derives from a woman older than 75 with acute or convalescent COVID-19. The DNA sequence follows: TGTGCCATCAGGTCGGACAGGGGGCCCTACAATGAGCAGTTCTTC. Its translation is CAIRSDRGPYNEQFF.